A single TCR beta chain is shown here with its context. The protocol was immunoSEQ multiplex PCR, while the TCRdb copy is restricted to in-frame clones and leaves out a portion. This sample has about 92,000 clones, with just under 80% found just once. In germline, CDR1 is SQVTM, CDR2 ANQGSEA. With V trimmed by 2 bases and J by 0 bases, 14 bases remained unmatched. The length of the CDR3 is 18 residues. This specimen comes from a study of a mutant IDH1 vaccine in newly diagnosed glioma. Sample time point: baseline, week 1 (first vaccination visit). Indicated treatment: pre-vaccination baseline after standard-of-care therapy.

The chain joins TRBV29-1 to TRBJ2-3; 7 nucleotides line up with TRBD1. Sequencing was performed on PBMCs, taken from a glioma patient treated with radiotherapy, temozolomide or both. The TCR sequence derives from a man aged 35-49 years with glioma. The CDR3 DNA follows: TGCAGCGTTGAAACCCACCTGCCCGACAGGGTAAGCACAGATACGCAGTATTTT. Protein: CSVETHLPDRVSTDTQYF.